Given below is one T cell receptor beta chain in context. Its antigen is unidentified. Trimming stripped 4 bases from V and 5 bases from J, with 21 bases between. The germline CDR1 and CDR2 sequences are SGHDN and FVKESK. This CDR3 comprises 16 residues. This record belongs to a study of T-cell memory formation after mild COVID-19. Findings of the study overall: CD4+ contracting clones lay mainly in CM and EM, CD8+ ones in EMRA.

MiXCR, applied by TCRdb to the 5' RACE reads, yields one record per CDR3 protein. The repertoire holds over 120,000 distinct CDR3 sequences, with about 25% as singletons. The clonotype comes from an adult woman who had mild COVID-19 (a few samples of this study predate the infection). Cell type and time point are not known. Sequenced material: PBMCs or a T cell subset sorted from them (not recorded which). This chain uses TRBV14 with TRBJ2-7; no clear D gene. The CDR3 sequence: CASSLRAFPKAHEQYF. The CDR3 nucleotides are TGTGCCAGCAGCCTCCGGGCTTTTCCAAAGGCTCACGAGCAGTACTTC.